Shown below are 29 T cell receptor beta chains from a single sample sequenced in a study of spatial heterogeneity in lung cancer. Time point specified: sample taken at primary tumor resection. Whole RNA was taken from tumor, nontumor lung or frozen PBMC; it was then sequenced unsorted. TCRdb itself ran the 5' RACE reads through MiXCR, one entry per CDR3 protein. The sample lists tens of thousands of distinct CDR3 sequences, approximately 21% occurring once. Here the sequenced sample was PBMCs, taken at surgery. Receptor source: a male donor with early-stage non-small cell lung cancer.

This clonotype was observed many times. This sequence joins TRBV9 and TRBJ2-2; perhaps TRBD1 as D (5 bases). Trimming removed 5 bases at V and 6 bases at J, with 14 bases between. The germline CDR1 and CDR2 sequences are SGDLS and YYNGEE. The CDR3 has 14 residues. The chain's CDR3 is CASSGSGYAGELFF. In nucleotides, the CDR3 is TGTGCCAGCAGTGGTTCAGGGTACGCCGGGGAGCTGTTTTTT.

The rearrangement joins TRBV10-3 to TRBJ2-1, with a tentative D call TRBD1 (5 bases). This CDR3 has 15 amino acids. V was trimmed by 4 bases and J by 5 bases, leaving 15 bases between them. Germline CDR1 is ENHRY and CDR2 is SYGVKD. CDR3 nucleotide sequence: TGTGCCATCAGTGCCCCTATTACAGGCAACAATGAGCAGTTCTTC. Translated: CAISAPITGNNEQFF.

This clonotype was observed a few times. Its ends do not fully match the called genes, so a read error is possible. The V call is TRBV7-9, the J call TRBJ2-1; TRBD2 aligns across 7 bases. This CDR3 has 16 amino acids. The germline gives CDR1 SEHNR, CDR2 FQNEAQ (reference sequence). The CDR3 nucleotides are TGTGCCTGCAGCTTAAGCCGCGGGGGCTCCTACAATGAGCAGTTCTTC. Protein sequence: CACSLSRGGSYNEQFF.

This clonotype was seen a few times. CDR3 sequence: CASSKLAGGGEQYF. CDR3 in DNA: TGTGCCAGCAGTAAACTAGCGGGAGGTGGCGAGCAGTACTTC. J is TRBJ2-7 and V is TRBV27, with 12 bases aligning to TRBD2. Trimming took 5 bases from V and 6 from J; bases not matched to a gene: 5. CDR3 length equals 14 residues. The germline gives CDR1 MNHEY, CDR2 SMNVEV (reference sequence).

This clonotype was recorded a few times. The V call is TRBV6-2 or TRBV6-3, the J call TRBJ1-1; D not resolved. This CDR3 contains 13 residues. CDR1 and CDR2 from the germline V gene are MNHEY and SVGEGT. V lost 6 bases and J lost 4, with 12 bases in between. The CDR3 DNA sequence: TGTGCCAGCAGACGCGCGGCGGTCACTGAAGCTTTCTTT. Translated, it gives CASRRAAVTEAFF.

This rearrangement joins TRBV3-1 to TRBJ2-3, with D tentatively TRBD1 (6 bases). Trimming shortened V by 5 bases and J by 2 bases, and 17 bases separated the two germline ends. CDR3 size: 16 residues. CDR1 is LGHDT, CDR2 YNNKEL, per germline (reference sequence). The CDR3 nucleotides are TGTGCCAGCAGCGCGTACCGGGACACCTACACAGATACGCAGTATTTT. It encodes CASSAYRDTYTDTQYF.

J is TRBJ2-1 and V is TRBV20-1, with 8 bases that match TRBD1. Losses at the gene ends were 6 bases for V and 3 bases for J; bases not matched to a gene: 7. CDR3 length: 14 amino acids. Germline CDR1 reads DFQATT; CDR2 reads SNEGSKA (reference sequence). CDR3 DNA: TGCAGTGCCCGGGGACAGGACTACTACAATGAGCAGTTCTTC. This sequence encodes CSARGQDYYNEQFF.

This clonotype has a handful of counts. CDR3 loop: CASSEVISLPEAFF. DNA for the CDR3: TGTGCCAGCAGTGAAGTCATATCCCTCCCTGAAGCTTTCTTT. J is TRBJ1-1 and V is TRBV2; the D is unclear. Deletions cut 1 base from V and 6 bases from J, with 12 bases between. The CDR3 sequence is 14 residues long. Germline CDR1 SNHLY, CDR2 FYNNEI.

The table lists this clonotype with a count of one. V and J are TRBV10-3 and TRBJ1-1; D ambiguous. Germline CDR1 ENHRY, CDR2 SYGVKD. The V and J ends lost 4 bases and 1 base respectively, with 10 bases between them. This CDR3 spans 14 amino acids. The CDR3 bases are TGTGCCATCAGTGTTCAGTGGCCGAACACTGAAGCTTTCTTT. It yields the protein CAISVQWPNTEAFF.

This rearrangement joins TRBV5-1 to TRBJ2-7, with D hard to call. CDR3 size: 13 residues. V lost 7 bases, J lost 3 bases, and 14 bases lay in between. Germline V gives CDR1 SGHRS, CDR2 YFSETQ. Here the CDR3 reads CASARAARYEQYF. In DNA, the CDR3 is TGCGCCAGCGCCCGGGCAGCACGCTACGAGCAGTACTTC.

The chain joins TRBV10-3 to TRBJ2-1; 13 nucleotides match TRBD2. V was clipped by 6 bases and J by 4 bases; unmatched bases: 3. CDR1 is ENHRY and CDR2 is SYGVKD in the germline V gene. The CDR3 totals 15 residues. CDR3 sequence reads: CAIRGTSGDYNEQFF. The CDR3 nucleotides are TGTGCCATCAGAGGGACTAGCGGGGATTACAATGAGCAGTTCTTC.

The V and J genes are TRBV29-1 and TRBJ2-1; no firm D call. V was pared by 2 bases and J by 10 bases, with 6 bases between. There are 10 residues in the CDR3. CDR1 is SQVTM and CDR2 is ANQGSEA in the germline V gene. CDR3 nucleotide sequence: TGCAGCGTTGAATATGTCGAGCAGTTCTTC. This translates into CSVEYVEQFF.

The chain couples TRBV11-2 to TRBJ2-1; TRBD2 matches at 14 bases. Germline CDR1 reads SGHAT; CDR2 reads FQNNGV. The CDR3 loop spans 20 amino acids. Trimming removed 5 bases from V and 2 bases from J; junction bases left unmatched: 14. The CDR3 sequence: CASSTLPPGTSGGPYNEQFF. As DNA, the CDR3 is TGTGCCAGCAGCACCCTACCTCCTGGGACTAGCGGGGGCCCCTACAATGAGCAGTTCTTC.

J is TRBJ2-1 and V is TRBV20-1; the match to TRBD1 covers 7 bases. The CDR3 totals 14 residues. From germline, CDR1 is DFQATT and CDR2 SNEGSKA (reference sequence). In DNA form, the CDR3 reads TGCTTTATTTCCGGGACAGCGCATAACAATGAGCAGTTCTTC. As protein: CFISGTAHNNEQFF.

This clonotype came up a few times. The V and J genes are TRBV4-3 and TRBJ2-2; D may match TRBD1 or TRBD2 (6 bases each). Germline CDR1 and CDR2: LGHNA and YSLEER. The germline V and J ends were trimmed by 1 base and 4 bases, with 16 bases remaining between them. This CDR3 has 17 residues. In nucleotides, the CDR3 is TGCGCCAGCAGCCAAGGGGTGAGGGGGGTGGTCACCGGGGAGCTGTTTTTT. It encodes CASSQGVRGVVTGELFF.

The rearrangement joins TRBV2 to TRBJ1-1; the D gene is possibly TRBD1 (6 bases). CDR3 length equals 14 residues. V dropped 8 bases and J dropped 2 bases, with 15 bases sitting between them. Per germline, CDR1 SNHLY and CDR2 FYNNEI. The CDR3 loop is CASPPPGGNTEAFF. The CDR3 DNA follows: TGTGCCAGCCCTCCGCCTGGGGGCAACACTGAAGCTTTCTTT.

The DNA of the CDR3 is TGCAGTGCTGATCGAGGGACAGGGCACATGGACGAGCAGTACTTC. It codes for CSADRGTGHMDEQYF. The chain joins TRBV20-1 to TRBJ2-7, with 9 bases identical to TRBD1. The CDR3 spans 15 residues. The V segment lost 5 bases and the J segment 5 bases; nucleotides outside the gene matches: 13. Germline loops: CDR1 DFQATT, CDR2 SNEGSKA (reference sequence).

This clonotype was seen ten or more times. The chain links TRBV6-5 to TRBJ2-5; D gene uncertain. The CDR3 runs 13 residues. V lost 6 bases and J 4 bases, leaving 12 bases between the germline ends. Looked up from germline, CDR1 is MNHEY and CDR2 is SVGAGI. CDR3 protein: CASRLGITETQYF. The CDR3 DNA sequence: TGTGCCAGCAGGCTGGGCATAACAGAGACCCAGTACTTC.

The gene calls are TRBV20-1 and TRBJ2-1; TRBD2 agrees at 14 bases. Germline V CDR1 and CDR2: DFQATT, SNEGSKA (reference sequence). With 0 bases clipped from V and 6 bases from J, the junction kept 10 bases outside the gene matches. There are 18 residues in the CDR3. CDR3 sequence (DNA): TGCAGTGCTAGAGAGACTAGCGGGAGGGTAATGAGATCCAATGAGCAGTTCTTC. Translating it yields CSARETSGRVMRSNEQFF.

The V call is TRBV9, the J call TRBJ2-5; D not certain. This CDR3 has 15 amino acids. CDR1 is SGDLS and CDR2 is YYNGEE in the germline V gene. Trimming removed 0 bases from V and 4 bases from J, with 13 bases in between. This chain's CDR3 is CASSVGADPLETQYF. CDR3 sequence (DNA): TGTGCCAGCAGCGTAGGCGCAGACCCTCTAGAGACCCAGTACTTC.

This clonotype was seen a handful of times. The chain carries TRBV6-2 or TRBV6-3 and TRBJ2-1; D gene uncertain. The CDR3 totals 13 residues. Trimming removed 6 bases from V and 2 bases from J, with 8 bases in between. The germline V gene has CDR1 MNHEY and CDR2 SVGEGT. The CDR3 coding sequence is TGTGCCAGCAGGGTGAATACCTACAATGAGCAGTTCTTC. Translating gives CASRVNTYNEQFF.

This chain uses TRBV2 with TRBJ2-1; tentatively, D is TRBD2 (6 bases). The CDR3 spans 14 residues. Between the trimmed V and J ends, which lost 6 bases and 0 bases, there was a span of 9 bases. Germline values: CDR1 SNHLY, CDR2 FYNNEI. Here the CDR3 reads CASSPDYSYNEQFF. CDR3 coding DNA: TGTGCCAGCAGCCCGGACTACTCCTACAATGAGCAGTTCTTC.

The chain joins TRBV6-5 to TRBJ2-3, with TRBD2 matching over 10 bases. Unmatched junction bases numbered 5, after V lost 8 bases and J lost 3 bases. CDR3 length: 14 amino acids. CDR1 and CDR2 (germline): MNHEY, SVGAGI. The CDR3 coding sequence is TGTGCCAGCGGGGAGCGGGAGGGGACAGATACGCAGTATTTT. Protein product: CASGEREGTDTQYF.

This clonotype qualifies as medium-sized (0.01 to 0.1%). The chain recombines TRBV15 with TRBJ2-5; D gene uncertain. Germline lookup yields CDR1 LNHNV and CDR2 YYDKDF (reference sequence). The CDR3 is 16 amino acids. Trimming cost V 3 bases and J 5 bases, with 19 bases left between them. The CDR3 sequence is CATSSDPVLGLETQYF. For the CDR3, the DNA is TGTGCCACCAGCAGTGACCCAGTTCTAGGGCTGGAGACCCAGTACTTC. Full variable domain (remainder filled in from reference TRBV15 and TRBJ2-5): DAMVIQNPRYQVTQFGKPVTLSCSQTLNHNVMYWYQQKSSQAPKLLFHYYDKDFNNEADTPDNFQSRRPNTSFCFLDIRSPGLGDTAMYLCATSSDPVLGLETQYFGPGTRLLVL.

Comment on this clonotype: At one end the junction does not follow the germline gene, possibly because of a read error. V gene TRBV7-2 combines with J gene TRBJ1-5, with D perhaps matching TRBD1 (6 bases). The germline V gene encodes CDR1 SGHTA and CDR2 FQGNSA. The CDR3 is 14 residues long. The CDR3 here is CVSSQGQLNQPQHF. CDR3 nucleotides: TGTGTCAGCAGCCAGGGACAACTAAATCAGCCCCAGCATTTT.

The rearrangement uses TRBV6-2 or TRBV6-3 and TRBJ2-7; D not resolved. CDR1 is MNHEY, CDR2 SVGEGT, per germline. V was pared by 5 bases and J by 5 bases, with 7 bases between. The CDR3 totals 11 residues. CDR3 in amino acids: CASSPWDEQYF. The CDR3 nucleotides read TGTGCCAGCAGTCCGTGGGACGAGCAGTACTTC.

This clonotype showed up many times. The chain has TRBV15 and TRBJ1-6; D is unresolved. Germline V gene lookup returns CDR1 LNHNV and CDR2 YYDKDF (reference sequence). Trimming cost V 0 bases and J 7 bases, with 4 bases left between them. This CDR3 is 13 amino acids long. CDR3 protein: CATSRDMNSPLHF. CDR3 DNA sequence: TGTGCCACCAGCAGAGATATGAATTCACCCCTCCACTTT.

The chain recombines TRBV28 with TRBJ2-7; D remains unclear. CDR1 is MDHEN, CDR2 SYDVKM, per germline. This CDR3 is 13 amino acids long. The V end lost 6 bases, the J end lost 2 bases, and 11 bases lay between the germline ends. This CDR3 reads CASRRRAAYEQYF. The CDR3 nucleotides are TGTGCCAGCAGGCGAAGGGCCGCCTACGAGCAGTACTTC.

The table lists this clonotype with a few counts. The chain uses TRBV10-3 and TRBJ2-1, with 12 bases matching TRBD2. Germline lookup yields CDR1 ENHRY and CDR2 SYGVKD. The CDR3 consists of 15 residues. Trimming cost V 6 bases and J 7 bases; bases outside gene matches: 7. CDR3 region: CAISRTSGMGNEQFF. The CDR3 region has the DNA TGTGCCATCAGCCGGACTAGCGGGATGGGTAATGAGCAGTTCTTC.